This T cell receptor beta chain was captured in a study of blood T cell repertoires in COVID-19. Clones were read by immunoSEQ multiplex PCR, and TCRdb kept only the in-frame ones, dropping some. The table lists roughly 200,000 clones, over 80% of them singletons, with around 8% in the top ten. CDR1 LGHNA and CDR2 YNFKEQ come from the germline V gene. CDR3 size: 16 residues. J was trimmed by 0 bases and V by 1 base; bases with no gene match: 3. V is TRBV4-2 and J is TRBJ2-3, with 8 bases fitting TRBD2. The sample taken for sequencing was peripheral blood. The TCR comes from a woman aged 55-69 years with COVID-19, enrolled during active disease. The CDR3 bases are TGTGCCAGCAGCCAAGCAACTAGCGGCAGCACAGATACGCAGTATTTT. It yields the protein CASSQATSGSTDTQYF.